The present TCR beta chain was sequenced within a study of blood T cell repertoires in COVID-19. The wider study: From the United States, Italy and Spain came samples of acute and convalescent COVID-19. T cells, B-cell-depleted T cells, or PBMCs provided the cDNA or gDNA that served as material.

Original data processing: Reference gene primers were amplified, and this amplification served to estimate nucleated cell counts. Using immunoSEQ multiplex PCR, the repertoire was profiled, and TCRdb retains in-frame clones only, with some absent. V and J calls and clone size are as listed in that table; D and trimming were resolved from the DNA. The table records around 21,000 clones, roughly 83% of them present only once. This CDR3 is 14 amino acids long. From germline, CDR1 is MNHEY and CDR2 SVGEGT. Trimming stripped 2 bases from V and 3 bases from J, with 8 bases between. This receptor was obtained from a man aged 35 to 55 with acute or convalescent COVID-19. The rearrangement links TRBV6-2 or TRBV6-3 to TRBJ1-5; D gene unclear. The sequenced sample consisted of peripheral blood. CDR3 nucleotide sequence: TGTGCCAGCAGTTACGGCTCTTTCAATCAGCCCCAGCATTTT. It translates to CASSYGSFNQPQHF.